A selection of T cell receptor beta chains follows, all from one sample in a study of response to subunit inactivated influenza vaccine. MiXCR, run by TCRdb on the RT-PCR reads, gives a single entry per CDR3 protein. The profile shows approximately 480,000 distinct CDR3 sequences, 9.5% to 12% of them singletons. The sample here was PBMCs from blood, taken roughly 48 days after vaccination. The receptors originated from a man in his fifties who received an inactivated influenza vaccine. The CDR3 runs from the conserved cysteine through the conserved F or W. Each record gives: D gene, clone size, V gene, J gene, CDR3 DNA, CDR3 protein. A D gene is named only where the DNA matches it firmly. Rows give clone size only sometimes, using once, few, many, or a class for an expanded clone.

d_call: .; clone_size: .; v_call: TRBV7-2; j_call: TRBJ2-7; cdr3_nt: TGTGCCAGCAGCTTAGTACCGACGTCCTACGAGCAGTACTTC; cdr3_aa: CASSLVPTSYEQYF
d_call: TRBD1; clone_size: few; v_call: TRBV7-2; j_call: TRBJ2-5; cdr3_nt: TGTGCCAGCAGCCCTACAGGGGGAGTCCAAGAGACCCAGTACTTC; cdr3_aa: CASSPTGGVQETQYF
d_call: TRBD1; clone_size: many; v_call: TRBV7-8; j_call: TRBJ2-1; cdr3_nt: TGTGCCAGCAGCTCACGACTAGCCGGGACAGGGGGCATATCCTACAATGAGCAGTTCTTC; cdr3_aa: CASSSRLAGTGGISYNEQFF
d_call: .; clone_size: few; v_call: TRBV5-1; j_call: TRBJ1-4; cdr3_nt: TGCGCCAGCAGCTTGCAGGGGTCGACAACTAATGAAAAACTGTTTTTT; cdr3_aa: CASSLQGSTTNEKLFF
d_call: TRBD2; clone_size: .; v_call: TRBV5-6; j_call: TRBJ2-7; cdr3_nt: TGTGCCAGCAGCACGGAGCGGGGGTACGAGCAGTACTTC; cdr3_aa: CASSTERGYEQYF
d_call: .; clone_size: few; v_call: TRBV12-3/TRBV12-4; j_call: TRBJ1-3; cdr3_nt: TGTGCCAGCAGCTCCGGAGGATTTAGAAACACCATATATTTT; cdr3_aa: CASSSGGFRNTIYF
d_call: TRBD2; clone_size: few; v_call: TRBV28; j_call: TRBJ2-1; cdr3_nt: TGTGCCAGCAGGAGACTAGCGGGAGGCGGTTACAATGAGCAGTTCTTC; cdr3_aa: CASRRLAGGGYNEQFF
d_call: TRBD2; clone_size: few; v_call: TRBV7-2; j_call: TRBJ2-1; cdr3_nt: TGTGCCAGCAGCTTATCGGCGGGAGCCTACAATGAGCAGTTCTTC; cdr3_aa: CASSLSAGAYNEQFF
d_call: TRBD2; clone_size: .; v_call: TRBV2; j_call: TRBJ2-1; cdr3_nt: TGTGCCAGCCTAGCGGGAACGTACAATGAGCAGTTCTTC; cdr3_aa: CASLAGTYNEQFF
d_call: .; clone_size: .; v_call: TRBV7-9; j_call: TRBJ2-7; cdr3_nt: TGTGCCAGCAGCTTAGCTGTTCAGGTTTCAACCTACGAGCAGTACTTC; cdr3_aa: CASSLAVQVSTYEQYF
d_call: .; clone_size: .; v_call: TRBV3-1; j_call: TRBJ2-7; cdr3_nt: TGTGCCAGCATGGGGCTCTACGAGCAGTACTTC; cdr3_aa: CASMGLYEQYF
d_call: TRBD2; clone_size: .; v_call: TRBV12-3/TRBV12-4; j_call: TRBJ2-7; cdr3_nt: TGTGCCAGCAGTTTTTCGGGTCGCGGGAGATGGTACGAGCAGTACTTC; cdr3_aa: CASSFSGRGRWYEQYF
d_call: .; clone_size: few; v_call: TRBV20-1; j_call: TRBJ1-2; cdr3_nt: TGCAGTGCGTTGGGAGCTAACTATGGCTACACCTTC; cdr3_aa: CSALGANYGYTF
d_call: TRBD2; clone_size: few; v_call: TRBV20-1; j_call: TRBJ2-1; cdr3_nt: TGCAGTGCTAGGGTAGCGGGAGGCGAGCAGTTCTTC; cdr3_aa: CSARVAGGEQFF
d_call: .; clone_size: .; v_call: TRBV4-3; j_call: TRBJ2-3; cdr3_nt: TGCGCCAGCAGCGAAGCGGGTGACTATAGCACAGATACGCAGTATTTT; cdr3_aa: CASSEAGDYSTDTQYF
d_call: .; clone_size: .; v_call: TRBV6-4; j_call: TRBJ2-7; cdr3_nt: TGTGCCAGCAAGGTTTCAGCGAGCTCCTACGAGCAGTACTTC; cdr3_aa: CASKVSASSYEQYF
d_call: .; clone_size: .; v_call: TRBV4-2; j_call: TRBJ2-5; cdr3_nt: TGTGCCAGCAGCCGTGAACAGGGTGGGAGGGAGACCCAGTACTTC; cdr3_aa: CASSREQGGRETQYF
d_call: .; clone_size: many; v_call: TRBV12-3/TRBV12-4; j_call: TRBJ1-6; cdr3_nt: TGTGCCAGCAGCCCAACGGGCGGAAATTCACCCCTCCACTTT; cdr3_aa: CASSPTGGNSPLHF
d_call: .; clone_size: .; v_call: TRBV10-2; j_call: TRBJ2-7; cdr3_nt: TGCGCCAGCAGTGGAGGGGCCTCCCACGAGCAGTACTTC; cdr3_aa: CASSGGASHEQYF
d_call: .; clone_size: once; v_call: TRBV18; j_call: TRBJ2-1; cdr3_nt: TGTGCCAGCGAATTCCTAACGGGGAAGGACAATGAGCAGTTCTTC; cdr3_aa: CASEFLTGKDNEQFF
d_call: .; clone_size: .; v_call: TRBV7-8; j_call: TRBJ2-5; cdr3_nt: TGTGCCAGCAGCCCTAGGTTCCAAGAGACCCAGTACTTC; cdr3_aa: CASSPRFQETQYF
d_call: .; clone_size: few; v_call: TRBV5-1; j_call: TRBJ2-1; cdr3_nt: TGCGCCAGCAGACCCGACTTGAGCTCCTACAATGAGCAGTTCTTC; cdr3_aa: CASRPDLSSYNEQFF
d_call: TRBD2; clone_size: few; v_call: TRBV11-2; j_call: TRBJ2-1; cdr3_nt: TGTGCCAGCAGCTTCGGGGGGTACTCCTACAATGAGCAGTTCTTC; cdr3_aa: CASSFGGYSYNEQFF
d_call: .; clone_size: .; v_call: TRBV13; j_call: TRBJ1-1; cdr3_nt: TGTGCCAGCAGCCCCAGAGGGTACGGGGGCCCCACTGAAGCTTTCTTT; cdr3_aa: CASSPRGYGGPTEAFF
d_call: .; clone_size: .; v_call: TRBV20-1; j_call: TRBJ2-3; cdr3_nt: TGCAGTGCTAGCGGGGCATTGACAGATACGCAGTATTTT; cdr3_aa: CSASGALTDTQYF
d_call: TRBD1; clone_size: many; v_call: TRBV20-1; j_call: TRBJ2-3; cdr3_nt: TGCAGTGCTCCCCGACAGGGAAGCACAGATACGCAGTATTTT; cdr3_aa: CSAPRQGSTDTQYF
d_call: TRBD2; clone_size: few; v_call: TRBV15; j_call: TRBJ2-7; cdr3_nt: TGTGCCACCAGCTTTTCGACTAGCGGAAACTACGAGCAGTACTTC; cdr3_aa: CATSFSTSGNYEQYF
d_call: .; clone_size: many; v_call: TRBV12-3/TRBV12-4; j_call: TRBJ2-1; cdr3_nt: TGTGCCAGCAGTTTAGCCGGCCAGCTCGAAGCGAATGAGCAGTTCTTC; cdr3_aa: CASSLAGQLEANEQFF
d_call: TRBD2; clone_size: .; v_call: TRBV14; j_call: TRBJ2-7; cdr3_nt: TGTGCCAGCAGCCCTCAGCGGGGGGGCTACGAGCAGTACTTC; cdr3_aa: CASSPQRGGYEQYF
d_call: .; clone_size: .; v_call: TRBV15; j_call: TRBJ1-2; cdr3_nt: TGTGCCACCAGCGTCCGGGACTCTAACTATGGCTACACCTTC; cdr3_aa: CATSVRDSNYGYTF
d_call: TRBD2; clone_size: few; v_call: TRBV12-3/TRBV12-4; j_call: TRBJ2-7; cdr3_nt: TGTGCCAGCAGCTCCTGGGCGGGAGACGACCTCTACGAGCAGTACTTC; cdr3_aa: CASSSWAGDDLYEQYF
d_call: .; clone_size: many; v_call: TRBV14; j_call: TRBJ2-4; cdr3_nt: TGTGCCAGCAGCCACCCACAGGGGGGGAAAAACATTCAGTACTTC; cdr3_aa: CASSHPQGGKNIQYF
d_call: .; clone_size: .; v_call: TRBV12-3/TRBV12-4; j_call: TRBJ2-1; cdr3_nt: TGTGCCAGCACCCTGGGCGGTGAGCAGTTCTTC; cdr3_aa: CASTLGGEQFF
d_call: TRBD2; clone_size: .; v_call: TRBV12-3/TRBV12-4; j_call: TRBJ2-1; cdr3_nt: TGTGCCAGCAGTTTAGATTCCGGTAGCGGGAGGGAACTCTTC; cdr3_aa: CASSLDSGSGRELF
d_call: .; clone_size: .; v_call: TRBV4-1; j_call: TRBJ2-1; cdr3_nt: TGCGCCAGCAGCCCCGGGATGGGGGCGGGGGCTGAGCAGTTCTTC; cdr3_aa: CASSPGMGAGAEQFF
d_call: TRBD2; clone_size: .; v_call: TRBV5-5; j_call: TRBJ2-1; cdr3_nt: TGTGCCAGCAGCTCCCAGGGGGGGACTAGCGGAAGGGGTGAGCAGTTCTTC; cdr3_aa: CASSSQGGTSGRGEQFF
d_call: TRBD1; clone_size: few; v_call: TRBV6-2/TRBV6-3; j_call: TRBJ2-7; cdr3_nt: TGTGCCAGCCACAGGGGCTCCTACGAGCAGTACTTC; cdr3_aa: CASHRGSYEQYF
d_call: .; clone_size: .; v_call: TRBV9; j_call: TRBJ2-2; cdr3_nt: TGTGCCAGCAGCACCCAGGGGCGCGGTGTCGGGGAGCTGTTTTTT; cdr3_aa: CASSTQGRGVGELFF
d_call: TRBD1; clone_size: .; v_call: TRBV4-1; j_call: TRBJ2-1; cdr3_nt: TGCGCCAGCAGCCAAGAAGCTCAGGACAGGTACAATGAGCAGTTCTTC; cdr3_aa: CASSQEAQDRYNEQFF
d_call: .; clone_size: many; v_call: TRBV4-1; j_call: TRBJ1-5; cdr3_nt: TGCGCCAGCAGTCAAAGGGACACAAATCAGCCCCAGCATTTT; cdr3_aa: CASSQRDTNQPQHF
d_call: .; clone_size: .; v_call: TRBV28; j_call: TRBJ1-5; cdr3_nt: TGTGCCAGCAGTCCGGGACTTCAATGGTCGGGCAATCAGCCCCAGCATTTT; cdr3_aa: CASSPGLQWSGNQPQHF